The 22 T cell receptor beta chains below come from one sample, sequenced in a study of shared clonotypes between healthy human individuals. The repertoire was sequenced with immunoSEQ multiplex PCR; TCRdb's copy has only in-frame clones and lacks some. The sample records about 1.5 million clones, 98% being singletons. Sample: naive CD4+ T cells sorted from blood. Subset defined: CD45RA+ positively selected. Receptors originate from a man younger than 40 in good health.

The V call is TRBV28, the J call TRBJ1-5; 11 bases are shared with TRBD1. There are 17 residues in the CDR3. CDR1 and CDR2 (germline): MDHEN, SYDVKM. Losses at the gene ends were 4 bases for V and 1 base for J; bases not matched to a gene: 6. CDR3 bases: TGTGCCAGCAGTTACTGGACAGGGGGCGGGAGCAATCAGCCCCAGCATTTT. Encoded protein: CASSYWTGGGSNQPQHF.

The V call is TRBV10-3, the J call TRBJ2-7; TRBD2 matches 7 bases. The CDR3 consists of 16 residues. Germline V gives CDR1 ENHRY, CDR2 SYGVKD. The V gene end was trimmed by 0 bases and the J gene end by 0 bases; junction bases not matched to a gene: 5. The CDR3 here is CAISESGAGVSYEQYF. In DNA, the CDR3 is TGTGCCATCAGTGAGTCAGGGGCGGGAGTCTCCTACGAGCAGTACTTC.

V is TRBV28 and J is TRBJ1-2; a weak D match, TRBD1 (6 bases). Looked up from germline, CDR1 is MDHEN and CDR2 is SYDVKM. V lost 6 bases to trimming and J lost 6 bases, with 14 bases between them. The CDR3 consists of 13 residues. This CDR3 is CASSFANRDGYTF. CDR3 DNA: TGTGCCAGCAGCTTCGCCAACAGGGATGGCTACACCTTC.

The J gene is TRBJ2-1, the V gene TRBV4-3; a possible D gene is TRBD2 (6 bases). The CDR3 loop spans 13 amino acids. Germline-derived CDR1 and CDR2 are LGHNA and YSLEER. V lost 4 bases to trimming and J lost 7 bases, with 11 bases between them. CDR3 DNA: TGCGCCAGCAGCCTTACTAGCCAGAATGAGCAGTTCTTC. It codes for CASSLTSQNEQFF.

This chain uses TRBV9 with TRBJ2-5, with D possibly matching TRBD1 (6 bases). Germline CDR1 and CDR2: SGDLS and YYNGEE. V was cut by 0 bases and J by 5 bases, with 17 bases left in between. This CDR3 is built from 16 residues. Here the CDR3 DNA reads TGTGCCAGCAGCGTAGCGAACCTAGGGGGTATCGAGACCCAGTACTTC. This gives the protein CASSVANLGGIETQYF.

V and J are TRBV25-1 and TRBJ1-3, with unresolved D. Germline V gene data show CDR1 as MGHDK and CDR2 as SYGVNS. V was shortened by 1 base and J by 3 bases, with 13 bases between the two germline ends. This CDR3 is built from 16 residues. This chain's CDR3 is CASSELGSYGGNTIYF. CDR3 in DNA: TGTGCCAGCAGTGAATTGGGCAGCTACGGTGGAAACACCATATATTTT.

The chain carries TRBV14 and TRBJ2-5, with D perhaps matching TRBD1 (7 bases). With the DNA end fitting TRBJ2-7 better, the J assignment may be wrong. The CDR3 is 15 residues long. Looked up from germline, CDR1 is SGHDN and CDR2 is FVKESK. CDR3 nucleotide sequence: TGTGCCAGCAGCGGACGCAGGGGGGAGGCTCGCGAGCAGTACTTC. It translates to CASSGRRGEAREQYF.

J is TRBJ2-1 and V is TRBV5-4; 15 positions match TRBD2. The V gene end was trimmed by 4 bases and the J gene end by 4 bases; junction bases not matched to a gene: 6. The CDR3 totals 17 residues. Germline CDR1 SGHNT, CDR2 YYREEE (reference sequence). The CDR3 DNA sequence: TGTGCCAGCAGCCAAGGGACTAGCGGGAGGTGGTACAATGAGCAGTTCTTC. Protein: CASSQGTSGRWYNEQFF.

The chain combines TRBV5-1 with TRBJ1-2, with TRBD1 matching over 8 bases. Germline CDR1 and CDR2: SGHRS and YFSETQ. The length of the CDR3 is 15 residues. With V trimmed by 7 bases and J by 4 bases, 12 bases remained unmatched. This CDR3 reads CASGSGGQGGYGYTF. For the CDR3, the DNA is TGCGCCAGCGGGTCGGGTGGACAGGGTGGCTATGGCTACACCTTC.

The chain uses TRBV6-5 and TRBJ1-1; D is undetermined. The V gene lost 0 bases and the J gene lost 3 bases, with 11 bases spanning the gap. The CDR3 contains 15 residues. The germline gives CDR1 MNHEY, CDR2 SVGAGI. The CDR3 spells CASSYSIGMDTEAFF. CDR3 DNA: TGTGCCAGCAGTTACTCGATCGGAATGGACACTGAAGCTTTCTTT.

This sequence joins TRBV10-3 and TRBJ2-5; D unclear. Germline assignment: CDR1 ENHRY and CDR2 SYGVKD. This CDR3 contains 12 residues. V dropped 7 bases and J dropped 3 bases, with 9 bases sitting between them. The CDR3 loop reads CAINSGKETQYF. The DNA for the CDR3 is TGTGCCATCAATTCCGGAAAAGAGACCCAGTACTTC.

J is TRBJ2-1 and V is TRBV28, with D maybe TRBD1 (6 bases). The V gene lost 10 bases and the J gene lost 3 bases, with 13 bases spanning the gap. CDR3 length: 13 amino acids. CDR1 and CDR2 from the germline V gene are MDHEN and SYDVKM. The CDR3 is CATTGTLYNEQFF. DNA of the CDR3: TGTGCCACTACCGGGACACTCTACAATGAGCAGTTCTTC.

V usage is TRBV11-2 and J usage is TRBJ2-7, with a tentative D call TRBD1 (6 bases). The germline V gene has CDR1 SGHAT and CDR2 FQNNGV. This CDR3 is 14 amino acids long. Trimming pared 8 bases from V and 3 bases from J, leaving 17 bases between. The CDR3: CASGPRGNIYEQYF. CDR3 coding DNA: TGTGCCAGCGGCCCGAGGGGGAATATCTACGAGCAGTACTTC.

This clone was counted once. The rearrangement uses TRBV4-1 and TRBJ2-1; D gene uncertain. CDR3 length: 16 amino acids. In germline, CDR1 is MGHRA, CDR2 YSYEKL. Trimming left V 1 base short and J 5 bases short, with 15 bases between. The CDR3 loop is CASSQARDSKDNEQFF. As DNA, the CDR3 is TGCGCCAGCAGCCAAGCCCGTGACTCCAAGGACAATGAGCAGTTCTTC.

This clone was detected only once. Other DNA sequences in this specimen translate into the identical CDR3. V is TRBV18 and J is TRBJ2-5; D not resolved. Germline loops: CDR1 KGHSH, CDR2 LQKENI. The CDR3 runs to 13 residues. Trimming pared 0 bases from V and 0 bases from J, leaving 2 bases between. CDR3 bases: TGTGCCAGCTCACCACCGAACCAAGAGACCCAGTACTTC. This sequence encodes CASSPPNQETQYF.

The chain joins TRBV5-4 to TRBJ2-5, with D perhaps TRBD1 (5 bases). CDR1 and CDR2 from the germline V gene are SGHNT and YYREEE (reference sequence). This CDR3 region has 14 residues. V gave up 0 bases and J gave up 9 bases, with 15 bases separating them. The DNA of the CDR3 is TGTGCCAGCAGCTTGGGGGGCCCTGATTGGGCCCAGTACTTC. This sequence encodes CASSLGGPDWAQYF.

This clone is a singleton in its sample. The V and J genes are TRBV15 and TRBJ2-7, with TRBD2 as a possible D gene (6 bases). V was cut by 1 base and J by 2 bases, with 9 bases left in between. CDR1 and CDR2 from the germline V gene are LNHNV and YYDKDF (reference sequence). The CDR3 has 14 residues. The DNA for the CDR3 is TGTGCCACCAGCAGAGGCGGGATGCCCTACGAGCAGTACTTC. It translates to CATSRGGMPYEQYF.

This rearrangement joins TRBV4-3 to TRBJ2-7, with 11 nucleotides matching TRBD2. Germline V gene sequence: CDR1 LGHNA, CDR2 YSLEER. J was trimmed by 1 base and V by 4 bases; bases with no gene match: 9. The CDR3 has 17 amino acids. CDR3 DNA: TGCGCCAGCAGCCGTTACGCCCGACTAGCGGGATCCTACGAGCAGTACTTC. This translates into CASSRYARLAGSYEQYF.

This chain links TRBV6-1 with TRBJ2-1; 8 bases match TRBD2. In germline, CDR1 is MNHNS, CDR2 SASEGT. The CDR3 runs to 12 residues. J gave up 9 bases and V 10 bases, and 8 bases lay outside the gene matches. The CDR3 loop is CAIRAGVVEQFF. The CDR3 DNA follows: TGTGCCATCAGAGCGGGAGTGGTTGAGCAGTTCTTC.

This chain joins TRBV10-3 and TRBJ2-1; TRBD2 aligns across 9 bases. The germline CDR1 and CDR2 sequences are ENHRY and SYGVKD. The CDR3 has 17 amino acids. Trimming at V came to 1 base and at J to 0 bases, leaving 4 bases not matched to a gene. The CDR3 protein is CAISEFISGSSYNEQFF. CDR3 in DNA: TGTGCCATCAGTGAGTTTATTAGCGGGAGCTCCTACAATGAGCAGTTCTTC.

The rearrangement links TRBV11-2 to TRBJ1-1, with D maybe TRBD1 (6 bases). Germline V lookup: CDR1 SGHAT, CDR2 FQNNGV. CDR3 length: 17 amino acids. Trimming removed 5 bases from V and 2 bases from J, with 21 bases in between. CDR3 DNA sequence: TGTGCCAGCAGCCTAAAAACTGGGGGACAAACTAACACTGAAGCTTTCTTT. As protein: CASSLKTGGQTNTEAFF. The full variable domain, with the rest looked up from reference TRBV11-2 and TRBJ1-1, is EAGVAQSPRYKIIEKRQSVAFWCNPISGHATLYWYQQILGQGPKLLIQFQNNGVVDDSQLPKDRFSAERLKGVDSTLKIQPAKLEDSAVYLCASSLKTGGQTNTEAFFGQGTRLTVV.

This chain connects TRBV7-9 to TRBJ2-3, with D hard to call. Germline V gene data show CDR1 as SEHNR and CDR2 as FQNEAQ (reference sequence). The CDR3 extends over 15 amino acids. Trimming left V 5 bases short and J 2 bases short, with 14 bases between. CDR3 in DNA: TGTGCCAGCAGCCCCTCCTCGGTGACCACAGATACGCAGTATTTT. This sequence encodes CASSPSSVTTDTQYF.